This entry concerns a single T cell receptor beta chain. Its antigen is as yet unknown. This entry comes from a study of T-cell memory formation after mild COVID-19. Study background: Largely, the TCR clusters proved donor specific.

5'RACE primed at constant segments yielded TCR alpha and TCR beta cDNA libraries bearing sample barcodes and UMIs. TCRdb reprocessed the 5' RACE reads with MiXCR, giving one entry per CDR3 protein. Counted here are approximately 400,000 distinct CDR3 sequences, roughly 24% occurring once; the ten biggest clones make up 8.8%. Findings and caveats of the study: Pre-infection memory showed some responding clones, and this suggested that cross-reactive memory joined.

This CDR3 is 16 amino acids long. V was cut by 4 bases and J by 7 bases, with 22 bases left in between. Germline values: CDR1 SEHNR, CDR2 FQNEAQ (reference sequence). The chain employs TRBV7-9 and TRBJ1-2, with D tentatively TRBD1 (5 bases). The sequence derives from an adult woman who had mild COVID-19 (a few samples of this study predate the infection). Cell type and time point are not known. The sequencing input was PBMCs or a T cell subset sorted from them (not recorded which). In nucleotides, the CDR3 is TGTGCCAGCAGCTCAGGACGCTCGGGGCTCGATTTTGGCTACACCTTC. It is translated as CASSSGRSGLDFGYTF. Supplemented by reference TRBV7-9 and TRBJ1-2, the full variable domain reads DTGVSQNPRHKITKRGQNVTFRCDPISEHNRLYWYRQTLGQGPEFLTYFQNEAQLEKSRLLSDRFSAERPKGSFSTLEIQRTEQGDSAMYLCASSSGRSGLDFGYTFGSGTRLTVV.